These T cell receptor beta chains were read from a single sample in a study of blood T cell repertoires in COVID-19. TCRdb's copy holds only in-frame clones and misses some; the assay was immunoSEQ multiplex PCR. Of some 83,000 clones listed, roughly four fifths were seen once; the top ten hold 21%. Sequencing was carried out using peripheral blood. These receptor sequences come from a human donor in a cohort sampled during active COVID-19. CDR3s include the opening cysteine and the closing phenylalanine or tryptophan. The D gene is left open where the match is weak. Clone size is not always given. Where it is, it says once, few, many or a class for expanded clones.

few,TRBV7-2,TRBD1,TRBJ1-6,TGTGCCAGCAGCTTAACCGGGACAGTAGGATCACCCCTCCACTTT,CASSLTGTVGSPLHF
.,TRBV5-1,.,TRBJ1-3,TGCGCCAGCAGCTTGGGACGGAGCTCTGGAAACACCATATATTTT,CASSLGRSSGNTIYF
.,TRBV5-1,TRBD1,TRBJ2-7,TGCGCCAGCAGCCCGGACAGGGGTCAAACCTACGAGCAGTACTTC,CASSPDRGQTYEQYF
few,TRBV2,.,TRBJ2-2,TGTGCCAGCAGTGAAGACAGGGTCCCCGGGGAGCTGTTTTTT,CASSEDRVPGELFF
few,TRBV12-3/TRBV12-4,.,TRBJ1-2,TGTGCCAGCACCTTCGGGAGAGGTGGCTACACCTTC,CASTFGRGGYTF
.,TRBV2,TRBD1,TRBJ2-7,TGTGCCAGCAGTAAAACCGGGACAGGGCTCTACGAGCAGTACTTC,CASSKTGTGLYEQYF
.,TRBV19,.,TRBJ1-5,TGTGCCAGTAGTATAGTCCCGACAAGCAATCAGCCCCAGCATTTT,CASSIVPTSNQPQHF
.,TRBV21-1,.,TRBJ1-3,TGTGCCAGCAGCTACGGTTGGAGAAAAGTAAACACCATATATTTT,CASSYGWRKVNTIYF
.,TRBV23-1,.,TRBJ2-3,TGCGCCAGCAAGGCAGGGGTTCCGACAGATACGCAGTATTTT,CASKAGVPTDTQYF
.,TRBV18,TRBD1,TRBJ2-4,TGTGCCAGCTCACCGGCAGAACAGGGGCCGATAGCCAAAAACATTCAGTACTTC,CASSPAEQGPIAKNIQYF
.,TRBV5-4,TRBD2,TRBJ2-7,TGTGCCATCGCCCACCGGGGGGGCCGACACGAGCAGTACTTC,CAIAHRGGRHEQYF
.,TRBV30,TRBD1,TRBJ1-1,TGTGCCTGGAGTCTAAGGGACAGGGTAGCCACTGAAGCTTTCTTT,CAWSLRDRVATEAFF
few,TRBV6-6,.,TRBJ1-5,TGTGCCAGCAGTTCCCCACAGGACGGCATCGGTCAGCCCCAGCATTTT,CASSSPQDGIGQPQHF
.,TRBV7-9,.,TRBJ2-5,TGTGCCAGCAGCTTAGGAGAGGGTTTTGGGACCCAGTACTTC,CASSLGEGFGTQYF
.,TRBV7-2,.,TRBJ1-5,TGTGCCAGCAGCCCTGGACCGGGGGAACAGCCCCAGCATTTT,CASSPGPGEQPQHF
.,TRBV15,TRBD1,TRBJ1-2,TGTGCCACCAGCAGAGACAGGGGGCGAGGAGGTGGCTACACCTTC,CATSRDRGRGGGYTF
.,TRBV2,.,TRBJ1-5,TGTGCCAGCAGAACCGGGACAACCGTAAATCAGCCCCAGCATTTT,CASRTGTTVNQPQHF
.,TRBV5-1,TRBD1,TRBJ2-5,TGCGCCAGCAGCTTTAACAGGGGTTTACAAGAGACCCAGTACTTC,CASSFNRGLQETQYF
.,TRBV6-1,TRBD2,TRBJ2-2,TGTGCCAGCAGTGACCATGGCGGGGGGGACACCGGGGAGCTGTTTTTT,CASSDHGGGDTGELFF
.,TRBV5-5,.,TRBJ1-5,TGTGCCAGCAGCATCAGCGGTAATCAGCCCCAGCATTTT,CASSISGNQPQHF
.,TRBV7-2,.,TRBJ2-7,TGTGCCAGCAGCCTAAAAGGGGGGGCGCGGAATCTCGAGCAGTACTTC,CASSLKGGARNLEQYF
.,TRBV28,TRBD1,TRBJ1-4,TGTGCCAGCAGTTTTCAGGGGGCGAATAATGAAAAACTGTTTTTT,CASSFQGANNEKLFF